This T cell receptor beta chain is from a study of CD8+ T cells in alopecia areata. Looking at the study overall: Treatment with tofacitinib (6 to 18 months) was followed by 6 months off drug. Overall study results and limits: Clonality in the scalp and expanded CD8+ clones ranked among the top 100 were significantly decreased by tofacitinib.

As for this clone: Its antigen remains unidentified.

V shed 6 bases and J shed 8 bases, with 19 bases lying between them. Germline V gene lookup returns CDR1 MNHEY and CDR2 SVGAGI. CDR3 length equals 14 residues. Extracted from the samples, RNA was reverse transcribed into cDNA to serve as the sequencing template. The repertoire was sequenced with immunoSEQ multiplex PCR; TCRdb's copy has only in-frame clones and lacks some. The table records 150,000 to 250,000 clones, around 56% of them present only once. Treatment of the sample: oral pan-JAK inhibitor, 5-10 mg twice daily. Alopecia areata patients provided lesional scalp punch biopsies and peripheral blood. Separation by sorting yielded CD4+ and CD8+ T cells from PBMCs.

The sample here was CD4+ T cells sorted from blood, taken at week 4, from a patient treated with tofacitinib. The chain joins TRBV6-5 to TRBJ1-2; possible D gene TRBD1, 6 bases. This TCR came from a human donor with alopecia areata. CDR3 amino acids: CASRGEPSRGGYTF. The CDR3, as DNA: TGTGCCAGCAGGGGGGAGCCTTCCAGGGGCGGCTACACCTTC.